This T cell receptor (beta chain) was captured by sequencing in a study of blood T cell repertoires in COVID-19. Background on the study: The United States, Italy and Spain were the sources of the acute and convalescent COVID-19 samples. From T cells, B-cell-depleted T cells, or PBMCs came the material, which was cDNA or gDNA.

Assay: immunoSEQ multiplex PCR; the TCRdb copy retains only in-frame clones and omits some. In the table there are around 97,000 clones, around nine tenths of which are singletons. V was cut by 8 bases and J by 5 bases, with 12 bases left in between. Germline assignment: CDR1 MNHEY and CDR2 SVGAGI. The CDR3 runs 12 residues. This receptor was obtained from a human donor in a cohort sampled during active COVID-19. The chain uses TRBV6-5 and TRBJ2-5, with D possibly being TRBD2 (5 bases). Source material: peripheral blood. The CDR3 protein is CASVGMGETQYF. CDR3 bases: TGTGCCAGCGTCGGGATGGGGGAGACCCAGTACTTC.